This TCR beta chain was obtained from a study of cytomegalovirus exposure and HLA in healthy donors. General study points: Altogether, 150 to 200 TCR beta chains were recorded as cytomegalovirus-associated. Later analysis identified a missense DCLRE1C variant that was linked to TCR beta V- and J-gene trimming.

With 60 Vbeta and 13 Jbeta primers, the PCR was carried out. Measured with immunoSEQ multiplex PCR; TCRdb has only the in-frame clones, and not every one. The repertoire has 150,000 to 200,000 clones, 70% to 85% of them found once; the top ten carry around 6.6%. As for this clone: Its antigen is unidentified.

V was pared by 1 base and J by 1 base, with 9 bases between. The CDR3 totals 15 residues. The germline V gene encodes CDR1 SGHVS and CDR2 FNYEAQ. This receptor was identified in a man aged 50-60 years in good health and CMV-seropositive. The rearrangement joins TRBV7-6 to TRBJ2-3; D is possibly TRBD2 (5 bases). Sequenced sample: PBMCs. CDR3 in DNA: TGTGCCAGCAGCTTAGAGGTGGGAGGCACAGATACGCAGTATTTT. It translates to CASSLEVGGTDTQYF.